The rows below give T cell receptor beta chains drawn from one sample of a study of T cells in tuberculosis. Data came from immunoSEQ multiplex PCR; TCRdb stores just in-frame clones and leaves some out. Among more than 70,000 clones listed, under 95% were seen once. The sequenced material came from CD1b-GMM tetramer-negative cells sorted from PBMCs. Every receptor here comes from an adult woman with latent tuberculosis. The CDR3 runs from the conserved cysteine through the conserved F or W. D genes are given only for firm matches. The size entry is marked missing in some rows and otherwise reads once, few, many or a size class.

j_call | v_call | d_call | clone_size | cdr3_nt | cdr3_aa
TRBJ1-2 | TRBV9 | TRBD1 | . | TGTGCCAGCAGCCCCCGCTGGACAGGGGATAACTATGGCTACACCTTC | CASSPRWTGDNYGYTF
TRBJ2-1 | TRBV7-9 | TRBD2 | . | TGTGCCAGCAGCTTAGCTCGGCTAGCGGGGAGGAGCTCCTACAATGAGCAGTTCTTC | CASSLARLAGRSSYNEQFF
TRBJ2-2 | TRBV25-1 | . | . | TGTGCCAGCAGTGCATCGGACTGGGGAGTCACCGGGGAGCTGTTTTTT | CASSASDWGVTGELFF
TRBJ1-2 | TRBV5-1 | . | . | TGCGCCAGCAGCTTCGAGACAGGCTACTATGGCTACACCTTC | CASSFETGYYGYTF
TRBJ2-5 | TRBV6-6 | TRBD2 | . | TGTGCCAGCAGTCAGCAGCGGGGGGGCGGAGAGACCCAGTACTTC | CASSQQRGGGETQYF
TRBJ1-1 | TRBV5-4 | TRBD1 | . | TGTGCCAGCAGCTTGTTGGGACAGGGGTTTAGTATCACTGAAGCTTTCTTT | CASSLLGQGFSITEAFF
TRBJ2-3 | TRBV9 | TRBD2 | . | TGTGCCAGCAGCCTCTATAGCGGGGGGGCCGATACGCAGTATTTT | CASSLYSGGADTQYF
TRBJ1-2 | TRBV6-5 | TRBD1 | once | TGTGCCAGCAGAGGGACAGGGGAGGGTGGCTACACCTTC | CASRGTGEGGYTF
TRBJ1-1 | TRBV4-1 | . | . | TGCGCCAGCAGCCAAGAAGGGTTGGGAGGGGATCCTGAAGCTTTCTTT | CASSQEGLGGDPEAFF
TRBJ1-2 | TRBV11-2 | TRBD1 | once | TGTGCCAGCAGCTCGAAACACAGGGGAATGGATAGCACCTTC | CASSSKHRGMDSTF
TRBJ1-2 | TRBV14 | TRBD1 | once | TGTGCCAGCAGCACCCGGACAGGAACCTATGGCTACACCTTC | CASSTRTGTYGYTF
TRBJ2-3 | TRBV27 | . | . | TGTGCCAGCAGTTTCGGCGGGCCTACAGATACGCAGTATTTT | CASSFGGPTDTQYF
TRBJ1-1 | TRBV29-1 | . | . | TGCAGCGTTGGTTTCGGGGGAGGGACTGAAGCTTTCTTT | CSVGFGGGTEAFF
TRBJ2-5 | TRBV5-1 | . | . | TGCGCCAGCAGCTTGGGCAGGGGCCAAGAGACCCAGTACTTC | CASSLGRGQETQYF
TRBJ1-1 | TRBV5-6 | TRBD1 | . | TGTGCCAGCAGCCCGACAATAAGGGACAGTCCAATGAACACTGAAGCTTTCTTT | CASSPTIRDSPMNTEAFF
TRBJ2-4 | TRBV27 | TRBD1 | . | TGTGCCAGCAGCCCGACCGGGACAGGTCATTTAGCCAAAAACATTCAGTACTTC | CASSPTGTGHLAKNIQYF
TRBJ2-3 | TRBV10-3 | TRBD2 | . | TGTGCCATCAGTGAGAGGAAGGGACTAGCGGGGGCAGATACGCAGTATTTT | CAISERKGLAGADTQYF
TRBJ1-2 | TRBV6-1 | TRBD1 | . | TGTGCCAGCATAGGCAGGGGGCAGGGCTATGGCTACACCTTC | CASIGRGQGYGYTF
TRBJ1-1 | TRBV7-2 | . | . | TGTGCCAGCAGCTCCCTAGAGGTGTTGAACACTGAAGCTTTCTTT | CASSSLEVLNTEAFF
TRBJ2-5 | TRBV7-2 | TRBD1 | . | TGTGCCAGCAGTTTAGGGACAGGGTATGTGCAAGAGACCCAGTACTTC | CASSLGTGYVQETQYF
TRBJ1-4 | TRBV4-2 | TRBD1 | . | TGTGCCAGCAGCTTGCAGGGGGGAGATGAAAAACTGTTTTTT | CASSLQGGDEKLFF
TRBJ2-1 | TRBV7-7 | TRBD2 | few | TGTGCTAGCAGCTCCGGGACTAGCGGGGTGGATGAGCAGTTCTTC | CASSSGTSGVDEQFF
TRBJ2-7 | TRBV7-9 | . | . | TGTGCCAGCAGCCCTAGAGAGACCTACGAGCAGTACTTC | CASSPRETYEQYF
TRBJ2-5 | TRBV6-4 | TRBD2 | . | TGTGCCAGCAGTGAAAGAGCGGGGGAACAAGAGACCCAGTACTTC | CASSERAGEQETQYF
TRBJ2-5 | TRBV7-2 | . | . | TGTGCCAGCAGCTTAGTTGCGCGGGGGCGCGGGGAGACCCAGTACTTC | CASSLVARGRGETQYF
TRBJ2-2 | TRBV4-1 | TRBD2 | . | TGCGCCAGCAGCCCTGTCGGGCGGGGGTCCCCCGGGGAGCTGTTTTTT | CASSPVGRGSPGELFF
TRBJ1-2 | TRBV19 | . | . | TGTGCCAGTAGTCCTGACAGGCTGGGCTATGGCTACACCTTC | CASSPDRLGYGYTF
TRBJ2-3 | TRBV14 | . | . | TGTGCCAGCAGCCAAGAGAGTGTCGCAGATACGCAGTATTTT | CASSQESVADTQYF
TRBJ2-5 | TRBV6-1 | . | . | TGTGCCAGCAGACGGGGGGCCCAAGAGACCCAGTACTTC | CASRRGAQETQYF